These T cell receptor beta chains were read from a single sample in a study of preoperative IRX-2 immunotherapy in early breast cancer. Here immunoSEQ multiplex PCR was the method, and the copy in TCRdb shows in-frame clones only, minus some. The data show 60,000 or so clones, approximately 94% seen once. This specimen was acquired from a patient treated with IRX-2 immunotherapy. These receptors were taken from a human donor with breast cancer. Each CDR3 is given with its conserved first and last residue. The order of the fields is V gene, clone size, J gene, D gene, CDR3 length, CDR3 DNA, CDR3 protein. A D gene is named only where the DNA matches it firmly. Some rows have no size entry. The others give once, few or many, or a class for an expanded clone.

>TRBV4-1|-|TRBJ1-4|-|15
TGCGCCAGCAGCCTTACAGCTTCAACTAATGAAAAACTGTTTTTT
CASSLTASTNEKLFF
>TRBV7-2|-|TRBJ2-2|-|13
TGTGCCAGCAGCTTTGGACTGATTGGGGAGCTGTTTTTT
CASSFGLIGELFF
>TRBV29-1|once|TRBJ2-1|TRBD2|14
TGCAGCGCCCCCGGGGGGAGATACTACAATGAGCAGTTCTTC
CSAPGGRYYNEQFF
>TRBV5-1|-|TRBJ2-1|TRBD2|14
TGCGCCAGCAGCCGGACTAGCGGGGGAGGTGAGCAGTTCTTC
CASSRTSGGGEQFF
>TRBV6-6|-|TRBJ2-7|TRBD2|15
TGTGCCAGCAGTCCTCCCCTAGCGGGGGTAAAGGAGCAGTACTTC
CASSPPLAGVKEQYF
>TRBV4-3|-|TRBJ1-3|-|16
TGCGCCAGCAGCCAAGACAGGGGAATCTCTGGAAACACCATATATTTT
CASSQDRGISGNTIYF
>TRBV7-2|few|TRBJ1-5|-|12
TGTGCCAGCAGCCGCAGTGGTACGCCCCAGCATTTT
CASSRSGTPQHF
>TRBV18|-|TRBJ1-1|-|13
TGTGCCAGCTCATTGACAGGGAACACTGAAGCTTTCTTT
CASSLTGNTEAFF
>TRBV13|-|TRBJ2-1|TRBD2|19
TGTGCCAGCAGCTCCCTCGGGTGGGAGCGGGAGGGACCCTACAATGAGCAGTTCTTC
CASSSLGWEREGPYNEQFF
>TRBV6-5|-|TRBJ1-4|-|15
TGTGCCAGCAGTTATAGGGTGCGGGGCGATGAAAAACTGTTTTTT
CASSYRVRGDEKLFF
>TRBV9|-|TRBJ2-1|-|16
TGTGCCAGCAGCGTAGCACTGGCGGGCCCCCCCAATGAGCAGTTCTTC
CASSVALAGPPNEQFF
>TRBV7-6|-|TRBJ2-7|TRBD2|18
TGTGCCAGCAGCCCTCAGGGACTAGCCGATTATAGCTCCTACGAGCAGTACTTC
CASSPQGLADYSSYEQYF
>TRBV7-8|-|TRBJ2-5|-|13
TGTGCCAGCAGCTCGAGATTACCAGAGACCCAGTACTTC
CASSSRLPETQYF
>TRBV30|-|TRBJ2-7|TRBD2|15
TGTGCCTGGGAGAGTTCCGGCCGGGAGGCCTACGAGCAGTACTTC
CAWESSGREAYEQYF
>TRBV10-3|-|TRBJ2-7|-|14
TGTGCCATCAGTGAGCGGGAAAGCTCCTACGAGCAGTACTTC
CAISERESSYEQYF
>TRBV4-1|-|TRBJ2-3|TRBD2|19
TGCGCCAGCAGCCAGCTCCCAACGACTAGCGGGAGGGCGGCAGATACGCAGTATTTT
CASSQLPTTSGRAADTQYF
>TRBV9|-|TRBJ2-2|-|17
TGTGCCAGCAGCGGCCTAGAGTGGGGTCAAGGGACCGGGGAGCTGTTTTTT
CASSGLEWGQGTGELFF
>TRBV6-6|-|TRBJ2-5|TRBD1|15
TGTGCCAGCAGTTACTACAGGGGGTCTGGAGAGACCCAGTACTTC
CASSYYRGSGETQYF
>TRBV11-3|-|TRBJ2-5|-|13
TGTGCCAGCAGCCGTACTTGGGGGGAGACCCAGTACTTC
CASSRTWGETQYF
>TRBV6-5|-|TRBJ2-3|-|15
TGTGCCAGCAGTTACTCGACGTCACCCACAGATACGCAGTATTTT
CASSYSTSPTDTQYF
>TRBV6-5|-|TRBJ2-7|TRBD1|15
TGTGCCAGCAGCCACCCTGACAGGGCCCCCTACGAGCAGTACTTC
CASSHPDRAPYEQYF
>TRBV7-3|-|TRBJ2-1|-|16
TGTGCCAGCAGTTGGGGAGACGGGCGTGAGTACAATGAGCAGTTCTTC
CASSWGDGREYNEQFF
>TRBV7-3|-|TRBJ2-2|-|15
TGTGCCAGCAGCTTGGGGGTAGCAGGCGCCGGGGAGCTGTTTTTT
CASSLGVAGAGELFF
>TRBV6-5|-|TRBJ1-2|-|13
TGTGCCAGCAGTTACTTGTCCGGCGTGGGCCACACCTTC
CASSYLSGVGHTF
>TRBV5-1|-|TRBJ2-2|TRBD1|16
TGCGCCAGCAGCTCAAGACAGGGGGCGCGCACCGGGGAGCTGTTTTTT
CASSSRQGARTGELFF
>TRBV9|-|TRBJ1-6|-|14
TGTGCCAGCAGCTTGGGGGCAGGGAATTCACCCCTCCACTTT
CASSLGAGNSPLHF
>TRBV6-6|-|TRBJ2-5|-|14
TGTGCCGCCAAAATCCAGGGAGGAGAAGAGACCCAGTACTTC
CAAKIQGGEETQYF
>TRBV28|-|TRBJ1-4|-|13
TGTGCCAGCTGTAGGGAGGAGAATGAAAAACTGTTTTTT
CASCREENEKLFF
>TRBV9|-|TRBJ2-1|-|15
TGTGCCAGCAGCGTAGCACCCGACTCCTACAATGAGCAGTTCTTC
CASSVAPDSYNEQFF
>TRBV6-1|-|TRBJ2-5|TRBD1|15
TGTGCCAGCAGTGATAGGGACAGGGGTCAAGAGACCCAGTACTTC
CASSDRDRGQETQYF
>TRBV6-5|-|TRBJ1-1|-|14
TGTGCCAGCAGTTTACAGGCCCCCGCCCTTGAAGCTTTCTTT
CASSLQAPALEAFF
>TRBV4-1|-|TRBJ1-2|-|15
TGCGCCAGCAGCCAAGACCAGATTGACAACTATGGCTACACCTTC
CASSQDQIDNYGYTF
>TRBV7-9|-|TRBJ1-3|-|15
TGTGCCAGCAGCCGACCGACAGTCTTGGGAAACACCATATATTTT
CASSRPTVLGNTIYF
>TRBV7-2|-|TRBJ2-5|-|12
TGTGCCAGCAGCTTAGCCTCGGGGACCCAGTACTTC
CASSLASGTQYF
>TRBV2|-|TRBJ2-2|TRBD1|14
TGTGCCAGCAAGGGGGACAGGGAATTTGGGGAGCTGTTTTTT
CASKGDREFGELFF
>TRBV11-2|-|TRBJ2-3|-|11
TGTGCCAGCTCGGGGGAGGATACGCAGTATTTT
CASSGEDTQYF
>TRBV7-3|-|TRBJ2-2|-|14
TGTGCCAGCAGCTTACTCAGGGAAACCGGGGAGCTGTTTTTT
CASSLLRETGELFF
>TRBV4-3|-|TRBJ2-3|-|18
TGCGCCAGCAGCCAAGACGAGGACGGACGAGCTAGCACAGATACGCAGTATTTT
CASSQDEDGRASTDTQYF
>TRBV11-2|-|TRBJ2-5|TRBD2|19
TGTGCCAGCAGGAGACTAGCGGGAGGGCTCAGCTCTGGCCAAGAGACCCAGTACTTC
CASRRLAGGLSSGQETQYF
>TRBV5-5|-|TRBJ1-3|-|15
TGTGCCAGCAGCTTAGGCACAGTCTCTGGAAACACCATATATTTT
CASSLGTVSGNTIYF
>TRBV5-1|-|TRBJ1-2|TRBD1|18
TGCGCCAGCAGGGATAAGCCGGGACAGGGGGCGGCTAACTATGGCTACACCTTC
CASRDKPGQGAANYGYTF
>TRBV4-1|-|TRBJ2-5|TRBD2|16
TGCGCCAGCAGCCAACGCACTAGCGGTGGTGGAGAGACCCAGTACTTC
CASSQRTSGGGETQYF
>TRBV19|-|TRBJ1-5|-|16
TGTGCCAGTAGTCTAGGGCTCATATATAGCAATCAGCCCCAGCATTTT
CASSLGLIYSNQPQHF
>TRBV28|once|TRBJ1-6|TRBD1|15
TGTGCCAGCAGTTTAAGTCCCACAGGGGGCTCACCCCTCCACTTT
CASSLSPTGGSPLHF
>TRBV12-2|-|TRBJ1-2|-|13
TGTGCAAGTCGCCCCAGGGGAGGCTATGGCTACACCTTC
CASRPRGGYGYTF
>TRBV7-9|-|TRBJ1-2|-|14
TGTGCCAGCAGCTTAAGGCGGGGGAACTATGGCTACACCTTC
CASSLRRGNYGYTF
>TRBV19|-|TRBJ1-1|TRBD1|14
TGTGCCAGTAGTAAGGACAGGGTTACCGCTGAAGCTTTCTTT
CASSKDRVTAEAFF
>TRBV5-1|-|TRBJ2-7|-|13
TGCGCCAGCAGCCGCGATTGGGGTTACGAGCAGTACTTC
CASSRDWGYEQYF
>TRBV30|-|TRBJ2-5|TRBD2|15
TGTGCCTACACCAGAGTGGGGGGGGTTGGAGAGACCCAGTACTTC
CAYTRVGGVGETQYF
>TRBV2|-|TRBJ2-3|TRBD1|10
TGTGCCACCTCAGGGGGTACGCAGTATTTT
CATSGGTQYF
>TRBV20-1|-|TRBJ1-1|-|10
TGCAGTGCTAGAGCGGAGGACGCTTTCTTT
CSARAEDAFF
>TRBV10-3|-|TRBJ2-3|-|14
TGTGCCATCAGTGAGTTGCGAAGCACAGATACGCAGTATTTT
CAISELRSTDTQYF
>TRBV9|once|TRBJ2-5|-|16
TGTGCCGGCAGTTATAACTTCCGGGCAGGGCCAGAGACCCAGTACTTC
CAGSYNFRAGPETQYF
>TRBV14|-|TRBJ1-2|-|13
TGTGCCAGCAGCCATTGCCCGGGGTGGGCTTGCACCTTC
CASSHCPGWACTF